A selection of T cell receptor beta chains follows, all from one sample in a study of PD-1 blockade in classical Hodgkin lymphoma. The data were produced by immunoSEQ multiplex PCR, yet TCRdb's version contains in-frame clones alone and is incomplete. The sample yields under 30,000 clones, about two thirds seen once. The source was peripheral blood mononuclear cells (PBMCs), collected before the second cycle of nivolumab. The receptors were gathered from a human donor with classical Hodgkin lymphoma. CDR3s include the opening cysteine and the closing phenylalanine or tryptophan. D genes are given only for firm matches. Where a row states a size, it is once, few, many or the class of an expanded clone; other rows omit it.

clone size: .; D gene: .; V gene: TRBV27; J gene: TRBJ2-2; CDR3 protein: CASSLQIPTGNTGELFF; CDR3 DNA: TGTGCCAGCAGTTTGCAAATCCCTACGGGTAACACCGGGGAGCTGTTTTTT
clone size: .; D gene: TRBD1; V gene: TRBV19; J gene: TRBJ2-7; CDR3 protein: CASSMRDRGHFYEQYF; CDR3 DNA: TGTGCCAGTAGTATGCGTGACAGGGGGCACTTCTACGAGCAGTACTTC
clone size: .; D gene: .; V gene: TRBV5-1; J gene: TRBJ2-2; CDR3 protein: CASSLAPMGTTGELFF; CDR3 DNA: TGCGCCAGCAGCTTGGCCCCTATGGGTACCACCGGGGAGCTGTTTTTT
clone size: .; D gene: .; V gene: TRBV19; J gene: TRBJ2-2; CDR3 protein: CASSGDIHYPTGELFF; CDR3 DNA: TGTGCCAGTAGTGGGGACATACACTACCCCACCGGGGAGCTGTTTTTT
clone size: .; D gene: TRBD1; V gene: TRBV5-1; J gene: TRBJ2-3; CDR3 protein: CASSLDEDRAADTQYF; CDR3 DNA: TGCGCCAGCAGCTTGGATGAGGACAGGGCCGCAGATACGCAGTATTTT
clone size: .; D gene: TRBD2; V gene: TRBV2; J gene: TRBJ2-1; CDR3 protein: CASSPGTSGSHEQFF; CDR3 DNA: TGTGCCAGCAGCCCCGGGACTAGCGGGAGCCATGAGCAGTTCTTC
clone size: .; D gene: TRBD1; V gene: TRBV5-1; J gene: TRBJ2-3; CDR3 protein: CASSSGGADTQYF; CDR3 DNA: TGCGCCAGCAGTTCAGGGGGCGCAGATACGCAGTATTTT
clone size: few; D gene: .; V gene: TRBV29-1; J gene: TRBJ2-2; CDR3 protein: CSVLEGGSGELFF; CDR3 DNA: TGCAGCGTTCTCGAAGGGGGGTCCGGGGAGCTGTTTTTT
clone size: .; D gene: .; V gene: TRBV19; J gene: TRBJ1-5; CDR3 protein: CASSHFGREGDNQPQHF; CDR3 DNA: TGTGCCAGTAGCCACTTCGGGAGGGAGGGAGACAATCAGCCCCAGCATTTT
clone size: .; D gene: .; V gene: TRBV28; J gene: TRBJ2-2; CDR3 protein: CAIRGGPPSFPGELFF; CDR3 DNA: TGTGCCATAAGGGGTGGACCACCTAGTTTCCCCGGGGAGCTGTTTTTT
clone size: .; D gene: .; V gene: TRBV6-6; J gene: TRBJ2-7; CDR3 protein: CASSYEGTREQYF; CDR3 DNA: TGTGCCAGCAGTTACGAAGGTACCCGCGAGCAGTACTTC
clone size: .; D gene: .; V gene: TRBV29-1; J gene: TRBJ1-1; CDR3 protein: CSAGTVNTEAFF; CDR3 DNA: TGCAGCGCTGGGACGGTGAACACTGAAGCTTTCTTT
clone size: .; D gene: .; V gene: TRBV5-6; J gene: TRBJ1-2; CDR3 protein: CASSFDGDGYGYTF; CDR3 DNA: TGTGCCAGCAGTTTTGACGGGGACGGCTATGGCTACACCTTC
clone size: .; D gene: .; V gene: TRBV4-3; J gene: TRBJ1-1; CDR3 protein: CASSQDIWPNTEAFF; CDR3 DNA: TGCGCCAGCAGCCAAGATATTTGGCCTAACACTGAAGCTTTCTTT
clone size: .; D gene: .; V gene: TRBV7-9; J gene: TRBJ2-7; CDR3 protein: CASSPPLRGEQYF; CDR3 DNA: TGTGCCAGCAGCCCGCCTCTCCGGGGCGAGCAGTACTTC
clone size: .; D gene: .; V gene: TRBV10-3; J gene: TRBJ1-2; CDR3 protein: CAISESPGEWGYTF; CDR3 DNA: TGTGCCATCAGTGAGTCGCCAGGGGAATGGGGCTACACCTTC
clone size: few; D gene: TRBD2; V gene: TRBV4-1; J gene: TRBJ2-2; CDR3 protein: CASSQDPSGINTGELFF; CDR3 DNA: TGCGCCAGCAGCCAAGATCCTAGCGGCATAAACACCGGGGAGCTGTTTTTT
clone size: .; D gene: .; V gene: TRBV9; J gene: TRBJ2-1; CDR3 protein: CASSVTGRHNEQFF; CDR3 DNA: TGTGCCAGCAGCGTAACAGGGCGCCACAATGAGCAGTTCTTC
clone size: .; D gene: .; V gene: TRBV19; J gene: TRBJ1-2; CDR3 protein: CASSSGSSIGANYGYTF; CDR3 DNA: TGTGCCAGTAGTTCTGGGTCGTCGATCGGGGCTAACTATGGCTACACCTTC
clone size: .; D gene: TRBD1; V gene: TRBV7-2; J gene: TRBJ1-1; CDR3 protein: CASSSRTGRGPEAFF; CDR3 DNA: TGTGCCAGCAGCTCGAGGACAGGGCGGGGCCCTGAAGCTTTCTTT
clone size: once; D gene: TRBD1; V gene: TRBV4-1; J gene: TRBJ1-1; CDR3 protein: CASSQNADRAEAFF; CDR3 DNA: TGCGCCAGCAGCCAAAACGCGGACAGGGCTGAAGCTTTCTTT
clone size: once; D gene: .; V gene: TRBV19; J gene: TRBJ2-1; CDR3 protein: CASSIDASSYNEQFF; CDR3 DNA: TGTGCCAGTAGTATAGACGCCAGCTCCTACAATGAGCAGTTCTTC
clone size: .; D gene: .; V gene: TRBV19; J gene: TRBJ1-5; CDR3 protein: CASSIGWDSNQPQHF; CDR3 DNA: TGTGCCAGTAGTATTGGATGGGACTCCAATCAGCCCCAGCATTTT
clone size: .; D gene: TRBD1; V gene: TRBV6-5; J gene: TRBJ1-3; CDR3 protein: CASSYSPGGTGNTIYF; CDR3 DNA: TGTGCCAGCAGTTACTCCCCAGGGGGCACTGGAAACACCATATATTTT
clone size: once; D gene: .; V gene: TRBV7-2; J gene: TRBJ2-7; CDR3 protein: CASSLNQAYEQYF; CDR3 DNA: TGTGCCAGCAGCTTAAATCAGGCTTACGAGCAGTACTTC
clone size: .; D gene: .; V gene: TRBV5-6; J gene: TRBJ1-6; CDR3 protein: CASSPYSYNSPLHF; CDR3 DNA: TGTGCCAGCAGCCCCTACTCCTATAATTCACCCCTCCACTTT
clone size: .; D gene: .; V gene: TRBV6-5; J gene: TRBJ1-2; CDR3 protein: CASQRARGGYTF; CDR3 DNA: TGTGCCAGCCAGAGGGCAAGAGGTGGCTACACCTTC
clone size: .; D gene: .; V gene: TRBV19; J gene: TRBJ2-1; CDR3 protein: CASSIPGRPGRNEQFF; CDR3 DNA: TGTGCCAGTAGTATCCCCGGAAGACCGGGGAGGAATGAGCAGTTCTTC
clone size: .; D gene: .; V gene: TRBV18; J gene: TRBJ2-5; CDR3 protein: CASSPEAGPRETQYF; CDR3 DNA: TGTGCCAGCTCACCGGAAGCGGGTCCCAGGGAGACCCAGTACTTC
clone size: few; D gene: .; V gene: TRBV2; J gene: TRBJ2-7; CDR3 protein: CASSAGYEQYF; CDR3 DNA: TGTGCCAGCAGTGCGGGATACGAGCAGTACTTC
clone size: .; D gene: TRBD2; V gene: TRBV4-3; J gene: TRBJ2-3; CDR3 protein: CASSQEALAGRDTQYF; CDR3 DNA: TGCGCCAGCAGCCAAGAAGCACTAGCGGGGAGGGATACGCAGTATTTT
clone size: .; D gene: .; V gene: TRBV18; J gene: TRBJ2-4; CDR3 protein: CASSPPSKNIQYF; CDR3 DNA: TGTGCCAGCTCACCACCGTCTAAAAACATTCAGTACTTC
clone size: .; D gene: .; V gene: TRBV6-1; J gene: TRBJ1-3; CDR3 protein: CASRPTETGNTIYF; CDR3 DNA: TGTGCCAGCAGGCCGACAGAAACTGGAAACACCATATATTTT
clone size: .; D gene: .; V gene: TRBV6-6; J gene: TRBJ1-2; CDR3 protein: CASSYSMGVGSGGYTF; CDR3 DNA: TGTGCCAGCAGTTACTCGATGGGGGTTGGGTCTGGTGGCTACACCTTC
clone size: .; D gene: TRBD2; V gene: TRBV27; J gene: TRBJ2-2; CDR3 protein: CASLGAGGYGELFF; CDR3 DNA: TGTGCCAGCCTGGGGGCGGGAGGCTACGGGGAGCTGTTTTTT
clone size: .; D gene: TRBD2; V gene: TRBV28; J gene: TRBJ2-7; CDR3 protein: CASSFSWGGGFADASSYEQYF; CDR3 DNA: TGTGCCAGCAGTTTTAGCTGGGGCGGGGGGTTCGCCGACGCCTCTTCCTACGAGCAGTACTTC
clone size: .; D gene: .; V gene: TRBV5-5; J gene: TRBJ2-7; CDR3 protein: CASSFGGGAPYEQYF; CDR3 DNA: TGTGCCAGCAGCTTCGGAGGGGGGGCTCCCTACGAGCAGTACTTC
clone size: .; D gene: .; V gene: TRBV21-1; J gene: TRBJ1-1; CDR3 protein: CASSKKVIAAINTEAFF; CDR3 DNA: TGTGCCAGCAGTAAAAAGGTTATCGCGGCGATAAACACTGAAGCTTTCTTT
clone size: .; D gene: .; V gene: TRBV28; J gene: TRBJ2-1; CDR3 protein: CASSSNEQFF; CDR3 DNA: TGTGCCAGCAGTTCTAATGAGCAGTTCTTC
clone size: once; D gene: .; V gene: TRBV7-8; J gene: TRBJ1-1; CDR3 protein: CASSSTLGPLNTEAFF; CDR3 DNA: TGTGCCAGCAGTTCGACATTAGGACCGCTGAACACTGAAGCTTTCTTT
clone size: few; D gene: TRBD1; V gene: TRBV20-1; J gene: TRBJ2-1; CDR3 protein: CSAQGPNEQFF; CDR3 DNA: TGCAGTGCACAGGGGCCGAATGAGCAGTTCTTC
clone size: .; D gene: .; V gene: TRBV28; J gene: TRBJ1-2; CDR3 protein: CASRRDPSTHLGYTF; CDR3 DNA: TGTGCCAGCAGGCGGGACCCCTCGACGCATTTGGGCTACACCTTC
clone size: .; D gene: TRBD1; V gene: TRBV9; J gene: TRBJ2-1; CDR3 protein: CASSAFTGAAAIEQFF; CDR3 DNA: TGTGCCAGCAGCGCCTTTACAGGGGCCGCTGCAATAGAGCAGTTCTTC
clone size: .; D gene: .; V gene: TRBV6-4; J gene: TRBJ1-1; CDR3 protein: CASTVRDLSDFEAFF; CDR3 DNA: TGTGCCAGTACTGTAAGGGACCTTTCCGATTTTGAAGCTTTCTTT
clone size: .; D gene: .; V gene: TRBV10-2; J gene: TRBJ2-2; CDR3 protein: CASWEGGAGELFF; CDR3 DNA: TGCGCCAGCTGGGAGGGGGGTGCCGGGGAGCTGTTTTTT
clone size: few; D gene: .; V gene: TRBV30; J gene: TRBJ2-7; CDR3 protein: CAWSEGHSSYEQYF; CDR3 DNA: TGTGCCTGGAGCGAAGGACACTCCTCCTACGAGCAGTACTTC
clone size: once; D gene: TRBD1; V gene: TRBV20-1; J gene: TRBJ2-5; CDR3 protein: CSARQGQTQYF; CDR3 DNA: TGCAGTGCCCGACAGGGCCAGACCCAGTACTTC
clone size: .; D gene: TRBD2; V gene: TRBV7-9; J gene: TRBJ2-7; CDR3 protein: CASSREGVSSYEQYF; CDR3 DNA: TGTGCCAGCAGCCGGGAGGGAGTTAGCTCCTACGAGCAGTACTTC